This record concerns one T cell receptor (beta chain) sequence. What it binds is not known. This sample was taken from a study of cytomegalovirus exposure and HLA in healthy donors. Findings and caveats of the study: Researchers catalogued 164 TCR beta chains as cytomegalovirus-associated. Accurate predictions that matched the HLA-A and HLA-B alleles of most subjects were reportedly made from TCR beta sequences. The only immune exposure information that was available was CMV serostatus. A later analysis associated 15,000 or so TCR beta sequences with HLA alleles at a 0.05 false discovery rate.

PCR amplification relied on 60 Vbeta primers (plus 13 Jbeta primers). Assay: immunoSEQ multiplex PCR; the TCRdb copy retains only in-frame clones and omits some. This table holds fewer than 45,000 clones. The receptor was derived from a woman aged 25 to 39 in good health and CMV-seronegative. Input material: PBMCs.

Here the CDR3 reads CASSFIQGLSYEQYF. The CDR3 coding sequence is TGTGCCAGCAGCTTTATACAGGGTCTCTCCTACGAGCAGTACTTC. The chain is built from TRBV7-2 and TRBJ2-7; D possibly corresponds to TRBD1 (6 bases). CDR3 length: 15 amino acids. The V gene lost 3 bases and the J gene lost 0 bases, with 12 bases spanning the gap. The germline V gene has CDR1 SGHTA and CDR2 FQGNSA.